Listed below are T cell receptor beta chains from one sample, sequenced in a study of post-analysis software for immune sequencing data. A single record per CDR3 protein comes from TCRdb applying MiXCR to the PCR reads. The table includes roughly 800,000 distinct CDR3 sequences, approximately 30% detected once. The specimen was blood. The receptors were gathered from a girl aged 10-17 years with multiple sclerosis. Each CDR3 is given with its conserved first and last residue. A D gene is named only where the DNA matches it firmly. Only some rows state a clone size, as once, few, many or a class for expanded clones.

abundance	v_gene	d_gene	j_gene	CDR3aa	CDR3nt
few	TRBV28	TRBD2	TRBJ2-1	CATSLGLAGGPSYNEQFF	TGTGCCACCAGTTTAGGCCTAGCGGGAGGGCCGTCCTACAATGAGCAGTTCTTC
few	TRBV27	TRBD1	TRBJ2-2	CASSLSIWTGGAGELFF	TGTGCCAGCAGTTTATCGATTTGGACAGGGGGAGCCGGGGAGCTGTTTTTT
.	TRBV12-3/TRBV12-4	.	TRBJ1-2	CASSFGPGLFGYGYTF	TGTGCCAGCAGCTTCGGACCTGGACTGTTTGGCTATGGCTACACCTTC
.	TRBV6-5	.	TRBJ2-3	CASSPPSRGTGTQYF	TGTGCCAGCAGTCCCCCGAGCCGCGGCACGGGTACGCAGTATTTT
.	TRBV12-3/TRBV12-4	TRBD2	TRBJ2-3	CASADPLAGADTQYF	TGTGCCAGCGCCGACCCGCTAGCGGGAGCAGATACGCAGTATTTT
once	TRBV6-1	TRBD2	TRBJ2-6	CVSSEGRGRSSGANVLTF	TGTGTCAGCAGTGAAGGGAGGGGACGGAGCTCTGGGGCCAACGTCCTGACTTTC
few	TRBV6-6	TRBD2	TRBJ2-1	CASSYDLAGANEQFF	TGTGCCAGCAGTTACGACCTAGCGGGAGCCAATGAGCAGTTCTTC
few	TRBV29-1	TRBD2	TRBJ2-3	CSVASGASTDTQYF	TGCAGCGTTGCTAGCGGGGCTAGCACAGATACGCAGTATTTT
.	TRBV7-9	.	TRBJ1-2	CASSSALSGYGYTF	TGTGCCAGCAGCTCCGCCCTGTCCGGCTATGGCTACACCTTC
few	TRBV7-9	.	TRBJ1-4	CASSSGREKLFF	TGTGCCAGCAGTTCAGGACGAGAAAAACTGTTTTTT